The text below deals with one T cell receptor beta chain. Its matching antigen is unknown. TCRdb re-called the 5' RACE reads through MiXCR, storing one row per CDR3 protein. The table has about 530,000 distinct CDR3 sequences, about 20% seen once. This specimen comes from a study of identical twins. The study's findings and limits: Beta out-of-frame twin sharing showed a weaker excess. Insertions were reduced in abundant cord blood beta clonotypes but not in memory repertoires.

This sample also belongs to another study, concerning yellow fever vaccine responses in identical twins.

The sample comprised CD4+ T cells sorted from blood. The TCR sequence derives from a woman younger than 35 in good health.

The CDR3 nucleotides are TGTGCCAGCAGCGTAGGAGCGGGAGGGCTGGACACCGGGGAGCTGTTTTTT. It specifies CASSVGAGGLDTGELFF. This rearrangement joins TRBV9 to TRBJ2-2; TRBD2 matches 10 bases. The J segment lost 3 bases and the V segment lost 0 bases, leaving 5 bases of the junction unmatched. The CDR3 is made up of 17 amino acids. Germline lookup yields CDR1 SGDLS and CDR2 YYNGEE. Complete variable domain (other parts from reference TRBV9 and TRBJ2-2): DSGVTQTPKHLITATGQRVTLRCSPRSGDLSVYWYQQSLDQGLQFLIQYYNGEERAKGNILERFSAQQFPDLHSELNLSSLELGDSALYFCASSVGAGGLDTGELFFGEGSRLTVL.